The entry below describes one TCR beta chain. Its antigen is still unknown. Time point described: peripheral blood 6 weeks after treatment start. Each patient gave between 1 and 8 samples of peripheral blood mononuclear cells, which were collected pretreatment and during treatment. Into every PCR, synthetic TCR analog templates were spiked. Produced via immunoSEQ multiplex PCR; TCRdb's table is partial and in-frame only. The sample carries 95,000 to 130,000 clones, roughly 90% recorded once. The CDR3 has 17 residues. Germline V lookup: CDR1 SGHNT, CDR2 YENEEA. Between the trimmed V and J ends, which lost 0 bases and 2 bases, there was a span of 14 bases. This entry belongs to a study of PD-L1 blockade in urothelial cancer. At the level of the study: The authors examined blood 3 weeks (second dose) and 6 weeks after treatment start.

Findings and limits, study-wide: Durable-benefit cases showed more tumor-associated blood clone expansion at 3 weeks.

Sequenced here: PBMCs, sampled around atezolizumab (anti-PD-L1) treatment. The chain is built from TRBV11-3 and TRBJ1-3; D possibly corresponds to TRBD1 (5 bases). The sequence was obtained from a man aged 55 to 70 with urothelial cancer. CDR3 amino acids: CASSLDSTGLPGNTIYF. CDR3 in DNA: TGTGCCAGCAGCTTAGATTCTACAGGCCTCCCTGGAAACACCATATATTTT.